The 25 T cell receptor beta chains presented below share a single source sample, sequenced in a study of blood T cell repertoires in COVID-19 (dated by TCRdb to the early 2020s). The method behind the library was the immunoSEQ multiplex PCR assay. TCRdb obtained this table from immuneACCESS and retained in-frame rearrangements with V and J assigned. These tables miss some clones; where compared with another copy, unresolved V genes account for less than half of the shortfall, and the remainder is unexplained. Counted in this sample were 100,000 to 150,000 clones; approximately 90% of them appeared once. The biggest ten clones account for about 1.2% of the sample. Sequencing used peripheral blood. The source of these receptors is an elderly woman with acute or convalescent COVID-19.

V gene TRBV5-1 combines with J gene TRBJ2-3; 8 bases are a match to TRBD2. Unmatched junction bases numbered 4, after V lost 0 bases and J lost 4 bases. This CDR3 has 15 residues. CDR1 SGHRS and CDR2 YFSETQ come from the germline V gene. The CDR3 DNA reads TGCGCCAGCAGCTTGGACGGGAGGGCCGCAGATACGCAGTATTTT. Translating gives CASSLDGRAADTQYF.

The count of this clone is one. The gene calls are TRBV19 and TRBJ2-1; D may be TRBD1 (5 bases). This CDR3 is 22 amino acids long. V lost 3 bases and J 1 base, leaving 31 bases between the germline ends. Germline loops: CDR1 LNHDA, CDR2 SQIVND (reference sequence). In nucleotides, the CDR3 is TGTGCCAGTAGTATTACAGGCTTTTCTGCGAAGGGTGGGGCCTTTTCCTACAATGAGCAGTTCTTC. It yields the protein CASSITGFSAKGGAFSYNEQFF. Looking up the rest from reference TRBV19 and TRBJ2-1 gives the full variable domain: DGGITQSPKYLFRKEGQNVTLSCEQNLNHDAMYWYRQDPGQGLRLIYYSQIVNDFQKGDIAEGYSVSREKKESFPLTVTSAQKNPTAFYLCASSITGFSAKGGAFSYNEQFFGPGTRLTVL.

This chain joins TRBV29-1 and TRBJ1-2; 10 bases map to TRBD1. This CDR3 has 13 amino acids. Germline V gene sequence: CDR1 SQVTM, CDR2 ANQGSEA. Trimming cost V 6 bases and J 8 bases; bases outside gene matches: 9. The CDR3 DNA reads as TGCAGCGTCGAGACAGGGGGCGCAGGAGGCTACACCTTC. Protein product: CSVETGGAGGYTF. The full variable domain, in which reference TRBV29-1 and TRBJ1-2 provide the parts outside the CDR3, is SAVISQKPSRDICQRGTSLTIQCQVDSQVTMMFWYRQQPGQSLTLIATANQGSEATYESGFVIDKFPISRPNLTFSTLTVSNMSPEDSSIYLCSVETGGAGGYTFGSGTRLTVV.

V and J are TRBV2 and TRBJ1-1, with TRBD1 identical over 8 bases. The trim removed 3 bases at V and 7 bases at J, leaving 7 bases unmatched. The CDR3 extends over 14 amino acids. Germline V gene data show CDR1 as SNHLY and CDR2 as FYNNEI. CDR3 region: CASSEQGAPGEAFF. As DNA, the CDR3 is TGTGCCAGCAGTGAGCAGGGGGCCCCGGGTGAAGCTTTCTTT. Looking up the rest from reference TRBV2 and TRBJ1-1 gives the full variable domain: EPEVTQTPSHQVTQMGQEVILRCVPISNHLYFYWYRQILGQKVEFLVSFYNNEISEKSEIFDDQFSVERPDGSNFTLKIRSTKLEDSAMYFCASSEQGAPGEAFFGQGTRLTVV.

The chain has TRBV24-1 and TRBJ2-1; weak D call: TRBD2 (5 bases). This CDR3 comprises 14 residues. Between the trimmed V and J ends, which lost 4 bases and 6 bases, there was a span of 12 bases. Germline CDR1 reads KGHDR; CDR2 reads SFDVKD. As DNA, the CDR3 is TGTGCCACCAGTGAATCGGACTTTCTCAATGAGCAGTTCTTC. Its translation is CATSESDFLNEQFF.

This chain links TRBV15 with TRBJ1-1; 7 positions agree with TRBD1. This CDR3 has 17 amino acids. V shed 1 base, J shed 0 bases, and the junction held 8 bases outside the gene matches. Germline V gives CDR1 LNHNV, CDR2 YYDKDF (reference sequence). In DNA, the CDR3 is TGTGCCACCAGCAGAGCGACAGGGACAAGGATGAACACTGAAGCTTTCTTT. Its translation: CATSRATGTRMNTEAFF.

This clone was seen more than once but under ten times. The rearrangement joins TRBV4-3 to TRBJ1-2; D gene unclear. The V end was cut by 0 bases, the J end by 3 bases, with 14 bases between. There are 16 residues in the CDR3. CDR1 LGHNA and CDR2 YSLEER come from the germline V gene. The CDR3 region has the DNA TGCGCCAGCAGCCAAGATTCAGTATCGTCCTACTATGGCTACACCTTC. Encoded protein: CASSQDSVSSYYGYTF.

The V call is TRBV29-1, the J call TRBJ2-3; 7 bases are a match to TRBD1. CDR3 size: 14 residues. Losses at the gene ends were 2 bases for V and 3 bases for J; bases not matched to a gene: 5. Germline CDR1 reads SQVTM; CDR2 reads ANQGSEA. CDR3 sequence: CSVEKGRGTDTQYF. In DNA form, the CDR3 reads TGCAGCGTTGAAAAAGGCAGGGGGACAGATACGCAGTATTTT.

This chain connects TRBV3-1 (or the pseudogene TRBV3-2) to TRBJ1-5, with D possibly being TRBD1 (6 bases). The CDR3 has 15 residues. In germline, CDR1 is LGHDT, CDR2 YNNKEL (reference sequence). The germline V and J ends were trimmed by 4 bases and 4 bases, with 14 bases remaining between them. CDR3 amino acids: CASSPQGQGNQPQHF. CDR3 DNA: TGTGCCAGCAGCCCCCAAGGCCAGGGGAATCAGCCCCAGCATTTT.

The chain recombines TRBV6-6 with TRBJ2-4; 7 bases are shared with TRBD1. Germline-derived CDR1 and CDR2 are MNHNY and SVGAGI (reference sequence). V lost 6 bases and J lost 0; bases outside the gene matches: 8. This CDR3 is 16 amino acids long. The CDR3 loop is CASSPTGQVAKNIQYF. Here the CDR3 DNA reads TGTGCCAGCAGCCCGACCGGACAGGTAGCCAAAAACATTCAGTACTTC.

This clone was observed a single time. The chain is built from TRBV21-1 and TRBJ2-2; no DNA check was done on the table's D call, TRBD1. TRBV21-1 is a documented pseudogene. The CDR3 length is 16 residues. The CDR3 nucleotides read TGTGCCAGCAAAGCTAGGGACAGGGGGAGCGGCGGGGAGCTGTTTTTT. Protein product: CASKARDRGSGGELFF.

The chain joins TRBV24-1 to TRBJ1-1; no definite D call. The CDR3 runs 11 residues. Trimming removed 9 bases from V and 2 bases from J, with 6 bases in between. Germline CDR1 and CDR2: KGHDR and SFDVKD. In nucleotides, the CDR3 is TGTGCCACCTTTTCAAACACTGAAGCTTTCTTT. Protein product: CATFSNTEAFF.

This clone was counted a few times. CDR3 amino acids: CASSLQGTDTQYF. The DNA of the CDR3 is TGTGCCAGCAGTTTACAGGGAACAGATACGCAGTATTTT. The chain is built from TRBV28 and TRBJ2-3, with D tentatively TRBD1 (5 bases). The CDR3 is 13 residues long. V was trimmed by 2 bases and J by 3 bases, leaving 6 bases between them. The germline CDR1 and CDR2 sequences are MDHEN and SYDVKM.

The rearrangement uses TRBV4-1 and TRBJ1-5, with D uncertain. CDR1 is MGHRA, CDR2 YSYEKL, per germline. There are 15 residues in the CDR3. V was trimmed by 0 bases and J by 4 bases, leaving 10 bases between them. CDR3 sequence (DNA): TGCGCCAGCAGCCAAGACGCGTATCCTAATCAGCCCCAGCATTTT. This encodes CASSQDAYPNQPQHF.

A remark on this clone: Germline and junction disagree at one end, which may indicate a read error. As DNA, the CDR3 is TGTGCCAGTAGTATAGGAGGAGTTATGAAAACTGAAGCTTTCTTT. Translating gives CASSIGGVMKTEAFF. The V call is TRBV19, the J call TRBJ1-1; D is ambiguous. This CDR3 has 15 residues. CDR1 and CDR2 from the germline V gene are LNHDA and SQIVND (reference sequence).

The V and J genes are TRBV7-9 and TRBJ1-4; D may be TRBD1 (6 bases). V lost 4 bases and J lost 5, with 11 bases in between. The CDR3 consists of 14 residues. The V gene's germline CDR1 is SEHNR and CDR2 FQNEAQ (reference sequence). CDR3 sequence: CASSSDSRNEKLFF. CDR3 bases: TGTGCCAGCAGCTCGGACAGCAGGAATGAAAAACTGTTTTTT. Combining the CDR3 with reference TRBV7-9 and TRBJ1-4 gives the whole variable domain DTGVSQNPRHKITKRGQNVTFRCDPISEHNRLYWYRQTLGQGPEFLTYFQNEAQLEKSRLLSDRFSAERPKGSFSTLEIQRTEQGDSAMYLCASSSDSRNEKLFFGSGTQLSVL.

The rearrangement joins TRBV11-1 to TRBJ2-7, with 9 bases lining up with TRBD1. The CDR3 loop spans 15 amino acids. Germline V lookup: CDR1 SGHAT, CDR2 FQDESV (reference sequence). V gave up 4 bases and J gave up 5 bases; unmatched junction bases: 9. CDR3 residues: CASSWRQGGFDEQYF. The DNA of the CDR3 is TGTGCCAGCAGCTGGAGACAGGGGGGGTTCGACGAGCAGTACTTC.

The V and J genes are TRBV15 and TRBJ1-1; 12 bases map to TRBD1. Trimming removed 8 bases from V and 4 bases from J; junction bases left unmatched: 14. This CDR3 is 17 amino acids long. Germline V gene data show CDR1 as LNHNV and CDR2 as YYDKDF (reference sequence). This CDR3 reads CATGTGGTGSRGTEAFF. Here the CDR3 DNA reads TGTGCCACCGGGACAGGGGGCACGGGGTCCCGAGGCACTGAAGCTTTCTTT.

The chain combines TRBV19 with TRBJ1-1, with a weak D call TRBD1 (5 bases). V lost 7 bases and J lost 11, with 20 bases in between. CDR3 length: 13 amino acids. Germline V lookup: CDR1 LNHDA, CDR2 SQIVND (reference sequence). This chain's CDR3 is CASNPSGPAGAFF. CDR3 DNA: TGTGCCAGTAACCCCTCGGGACCGGCGGGGGCTTTCTTT. The entire variable domain, with the rest obtained from reference TRBV19 and TRBJ1-1, is as follows: DGGITQSPKYLFRKEGQNVTLSCEQNLNHDAMYWYRQDPGQGLRLIYYSQIVNDFQKGDIAEGYSVSREKKESFPLTVTSAQKNPTAFYLCASNPSGPAGAFFGQGTRLTVV.

The chain carries TRBV3-1 (or the pseudogene TRBV3-2) and TRBJ1-1; a possible D gene is TRBD1 (6 bases). Germline CDR1 is LGHDT and CDR2 is YNNKEL (reference sequence). The CDR3 spans 16 residues. With 1 base removed from V and 0 bases from J, the gap between germline ends came to 12 bases. Written as DNA, the CDR3 is TGTGCCAGCAGCCAAGGGGGGGGCACGGTGAACACTGAAGCTTTCTTT. This sequence encodes CASSQGGGTVNTEAFF.

The sample holds one count of this clone. V is TRBV6-2 or TRBV6-3 and J is TRBJ2-7; the D gene is possibly TRBD2 (6 bases). The V end lost 5 bases, the J end lost 3 bases, and 14 bases lay between the germline ends. Per germline, CDR1 MNHEY and CDR2 SVGEGT. The CDR3 has 14 residues. CDR3 in DNA: TGTGCCAGCAGTGACGGGGGAGGATACTACGAGCAGTACTTC. Residues: CASSDGGGYYEQYF.

This clone occurred a few times. The rearrangement links TRBV6-1 to TRBJ1-4, with 8 bases fitting TRBD1. Losses at the gene ends were 3 bases for V and 8 bases for J; bases not matched to a gene: 2. Germline-derived CDR1 and CDR2 are MNHNS and SASEGT. This CDR3 spans 13 amino acids. The CDR3 DNA is TGTGCCAGCAGTGATACAGGGGGAGAAAAACTGTTTTTT. Protein: CASSDTGGEKLFF.

This chain uses TRBV5-1 with TRBJ1-2, with 7 bases lining up with TRBD1. Per the germline V gene, CDR1 is SGHRS and CDR2 is YFSETQ. Unmatched junction bases numbered 3, after V lost 7 bases and J lost 0 bases. This CDR3 region has 13 residues. CDR3 bases: TGCGCCAGCGGGACAGCAGCTAACTATGGCTACACCTTC. Its translation: CASGTAANYGYTF.

The chain is built from TRBV19 and TRBJ1-2; D remains ambiguous. Germline CDR1 LNHDA, CDR2 SQIVND (reference sequence). The CDR3 runs 13 residues. Trimming left V 3 bases short and J 2 bases short, with 7 bases between. DNA for the CDR3: TGTGCCAGTAGTATCTCCTCCAACTATGGCTACACCTTC. Residues: CASSISSNYGYTF. Variable domain in full (rest from reference TRBV19 and TRBJ1-2): DGGITQSPKYLFRKEGQNVTLSCEQNLNHDAMYWYRQDPGQGLRLIYYSQIVNDFQKGDIAEGYSVSREKKESFPLTVTSAQKNPTAFYLCASSISSNYGYTFGSGTRLTVV.

The chain is built from TRBV5-5 and TRBJ2-3, with 7 positions matching TRBD1. Unmatched junction bases numbered 8, after V lost 5 bases and J lost 5 bases. The CDR3 is 14 amino acids. From germline, CDR1 is SGHKS and CDR2 YYEKEE (reference sequence). The CDR3 is CASRAGSGGDTQYF. Written as DNA, the CDR3 is TGTGCCAGCAGGGCAGGGTCAGGGGGAGATACGCAGTATTTT.